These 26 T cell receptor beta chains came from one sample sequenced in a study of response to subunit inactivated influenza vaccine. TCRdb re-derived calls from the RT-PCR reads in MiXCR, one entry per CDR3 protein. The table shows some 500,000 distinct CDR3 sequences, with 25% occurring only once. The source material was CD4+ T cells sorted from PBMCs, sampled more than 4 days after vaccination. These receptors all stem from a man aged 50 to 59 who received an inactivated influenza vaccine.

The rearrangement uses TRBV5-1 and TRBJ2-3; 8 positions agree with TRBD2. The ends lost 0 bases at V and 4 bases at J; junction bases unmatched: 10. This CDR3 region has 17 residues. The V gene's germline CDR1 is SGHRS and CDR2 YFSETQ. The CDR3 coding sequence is TGCGCCAGCAGCTTGGCCACCGCGGGGGGAGTCGCAGATACGCAGTATTTT. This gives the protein CASSLATAGGVADTQYF.

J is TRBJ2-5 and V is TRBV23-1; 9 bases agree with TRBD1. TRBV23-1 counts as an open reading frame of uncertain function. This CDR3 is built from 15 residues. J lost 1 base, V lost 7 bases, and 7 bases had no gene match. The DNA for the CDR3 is TGCGCCAGCAAGGGACAGGGACATCCCCAAGAGACCCAGTACTTC. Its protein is CASKGQGHPQETQYF.

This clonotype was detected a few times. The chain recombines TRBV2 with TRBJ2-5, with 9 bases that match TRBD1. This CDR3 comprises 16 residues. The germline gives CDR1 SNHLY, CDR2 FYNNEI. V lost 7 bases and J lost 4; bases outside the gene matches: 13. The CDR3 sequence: CASTYFGTGIGETQYF. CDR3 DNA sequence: TGTGCCAGCACCTACTTCGGGACAGGGATTGGAGAGACCCAGTACTTC.

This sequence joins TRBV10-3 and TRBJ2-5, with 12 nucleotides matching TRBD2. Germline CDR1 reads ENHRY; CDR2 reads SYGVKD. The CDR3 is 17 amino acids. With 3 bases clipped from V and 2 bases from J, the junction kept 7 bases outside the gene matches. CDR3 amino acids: CAISDLPGTSGQETQYF. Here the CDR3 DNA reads TGTGCCATCAGTGACCTCCCCGGGACTAGCGGGCAAGAGACCCAGTACTTC.

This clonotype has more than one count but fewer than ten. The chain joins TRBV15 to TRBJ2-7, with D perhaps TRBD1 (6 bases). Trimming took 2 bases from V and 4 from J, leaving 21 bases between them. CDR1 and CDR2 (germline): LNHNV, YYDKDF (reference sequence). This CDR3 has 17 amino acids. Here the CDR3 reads CATSRYANRVSRYEQYF. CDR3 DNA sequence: TGTGCCACCAGCAGATACGCAAACAGGGTGTCGAGGTACGAGCAGTACTTC.

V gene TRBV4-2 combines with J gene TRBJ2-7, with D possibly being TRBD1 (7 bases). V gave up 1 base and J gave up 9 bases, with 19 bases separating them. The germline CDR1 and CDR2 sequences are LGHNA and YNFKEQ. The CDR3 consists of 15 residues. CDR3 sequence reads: CASSQAPQGGDPQYF. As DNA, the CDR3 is TGTGCCAGCAGCCAAGCCCCTCAGGGGGGAGATCCGCAGTACTTC.

CDR3 residues: CASSLDPGGTGNTIYF. CDR3 in DNA: TGTGCCAGCAGCTTGGACCCGGGGGGAACTGGAAACACCATATATTTT. This rearrangement joins TRBV5-6 to TRBJ1-3; possibly TRBD1 for D (5 bases). With 0 bases removed from V and 2 bases from J, the gap between germline ends came to 12 bases. This CDR3 is built from 16 residues. CDR1 is SGHDT, CDR2 YYEEEE, per germline. The complete variable domain, with remaining parts taken from reference TRBV5-6 and TRBJ1-3, reads DAGVTQSPTHLIKTRGQQVTLRCSPKSGHDTVSWYQQALGQGPQFIFQYYEEEERQRGNFPDRFSGHQFPNYSSELNVNALLLGDSALYLCASSLDPGGTGNTIYFGEGSWLTVV.

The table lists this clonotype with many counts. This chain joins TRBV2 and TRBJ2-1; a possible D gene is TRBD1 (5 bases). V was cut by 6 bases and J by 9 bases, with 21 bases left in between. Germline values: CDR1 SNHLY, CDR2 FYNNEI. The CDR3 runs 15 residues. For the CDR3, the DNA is TGTGCCAGCAGAGAGGACACAACCCGGCGGATTGAGCAGTTCTTC. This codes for CASREDTTRRIEQFF.

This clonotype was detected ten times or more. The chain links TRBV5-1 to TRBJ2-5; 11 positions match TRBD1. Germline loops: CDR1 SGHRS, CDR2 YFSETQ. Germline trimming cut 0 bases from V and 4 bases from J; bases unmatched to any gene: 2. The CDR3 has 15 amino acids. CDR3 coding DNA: TGCGCCAGCAGCTTGGGGGACAGGGGGAGAGAGACCCAGTACTTC. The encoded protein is CASSLGDRGRETQYF.

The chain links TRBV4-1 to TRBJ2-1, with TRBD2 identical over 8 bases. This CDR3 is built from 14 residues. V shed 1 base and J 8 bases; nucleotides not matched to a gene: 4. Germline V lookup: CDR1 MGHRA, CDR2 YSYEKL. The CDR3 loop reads CASSQAGGPYEQFF. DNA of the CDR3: TGCGCCAGCAGCCAAGCGGGGGGGCCCTATGAGCAGTTCTTC.

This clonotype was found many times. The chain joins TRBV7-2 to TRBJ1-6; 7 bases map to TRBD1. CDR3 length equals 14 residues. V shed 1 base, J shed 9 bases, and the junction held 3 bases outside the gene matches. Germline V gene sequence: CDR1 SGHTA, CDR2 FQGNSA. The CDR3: CASSLDSGGSPLHF. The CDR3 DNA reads TGTGCCAGCAGCTTAGACTCAGGGGGTTCACCCCTCCACTTT. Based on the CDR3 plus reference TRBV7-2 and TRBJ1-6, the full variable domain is GAGVSQSPSNKVTEKGKDVELRCDPISGHTALYWYRQSLGQGLEFLIYFQGNSAPDKSGLPSDRFSAERTGGSVSTLTIQRTQQEDSAVYLCASSLDSGGSPLHFGNGTRLTVT.

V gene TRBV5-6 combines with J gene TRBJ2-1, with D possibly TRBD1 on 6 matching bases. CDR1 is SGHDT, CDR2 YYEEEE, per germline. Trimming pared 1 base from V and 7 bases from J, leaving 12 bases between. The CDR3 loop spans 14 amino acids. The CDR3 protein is CASSLQGRRNEQFF. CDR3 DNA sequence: TGTGCCAGCAGCTTGCAGGGGCGAAGGAATGAGCAGTTCTTC.

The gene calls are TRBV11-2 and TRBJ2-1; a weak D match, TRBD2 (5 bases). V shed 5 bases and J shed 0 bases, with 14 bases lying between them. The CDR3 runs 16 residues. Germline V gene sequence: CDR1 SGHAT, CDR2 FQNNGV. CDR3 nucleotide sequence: TGTGCCAGCAGCAAGAGGGTGGATAGCTCCTACAATGAGCAGTTCTTC. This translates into CASSKRVDSSYNEQFF.

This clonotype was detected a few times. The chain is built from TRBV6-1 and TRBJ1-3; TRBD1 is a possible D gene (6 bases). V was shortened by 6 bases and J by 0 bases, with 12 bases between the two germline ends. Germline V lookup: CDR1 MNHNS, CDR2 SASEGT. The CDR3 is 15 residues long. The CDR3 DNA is TGTGCCAGCAGGGAACAGGGTAACTCTGGAAACACCATATATTTT. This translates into CASREQGNSGNTIYF.

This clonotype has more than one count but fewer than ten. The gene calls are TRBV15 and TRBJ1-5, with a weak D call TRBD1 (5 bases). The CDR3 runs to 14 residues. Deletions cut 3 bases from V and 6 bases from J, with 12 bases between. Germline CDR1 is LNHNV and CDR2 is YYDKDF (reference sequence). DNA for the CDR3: TGTGCCACCAGCAGGGACATCCCCAGTCAGCCCCAGCATTTT. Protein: CATSRDIPSQPQHF.

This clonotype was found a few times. CDR3 bases: TGTGCCAGCAGTTTAGGAGGGGGCACCTCCTATGGCTACACCTTC. Residues: CASSLGGGTSYGYTF. V is TRBV12-3 or TRBV12-4 and J is TRBJ1-2; 7 bases fit TRBD1. The CDR3 has 15 residues. V shed 1 base, J shed 4 bases, and the junction held 6 bases outside the gene matches.

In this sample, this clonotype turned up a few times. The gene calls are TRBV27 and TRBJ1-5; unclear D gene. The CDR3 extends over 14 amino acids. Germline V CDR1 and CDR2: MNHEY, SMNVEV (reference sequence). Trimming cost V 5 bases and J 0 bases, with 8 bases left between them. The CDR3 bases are TGTGCCAGCAGTCCTACCTATAGCAATCAGCCCCAGCATTTT. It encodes CASSPTYSNQPQHF.

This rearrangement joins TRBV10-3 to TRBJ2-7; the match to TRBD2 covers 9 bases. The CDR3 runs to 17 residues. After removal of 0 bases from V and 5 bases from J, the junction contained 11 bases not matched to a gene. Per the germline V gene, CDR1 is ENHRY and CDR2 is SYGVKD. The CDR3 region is CAISESGARLAGNEQYF. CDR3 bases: TGTGCCATCAGTGAGTCAGGGGCGCGGCTAGCGGGGAACGAGCAGTACTTC.

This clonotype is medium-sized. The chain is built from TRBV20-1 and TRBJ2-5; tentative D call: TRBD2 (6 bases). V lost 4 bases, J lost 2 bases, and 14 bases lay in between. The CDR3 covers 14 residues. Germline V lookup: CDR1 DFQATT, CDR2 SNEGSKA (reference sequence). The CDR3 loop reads CSATQAGQQETQYF. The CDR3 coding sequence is TGCAGTGCTACCCAAGCGGGCCAGCAAGAGACCCAGTACTTC.

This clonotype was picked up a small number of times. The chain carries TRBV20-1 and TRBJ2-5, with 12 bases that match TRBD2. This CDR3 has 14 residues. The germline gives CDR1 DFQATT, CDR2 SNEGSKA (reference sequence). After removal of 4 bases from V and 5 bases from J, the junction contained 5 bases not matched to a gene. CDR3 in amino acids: CSATSGRAEETQYF. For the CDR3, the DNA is TGCAGTGCTACTAGCGGGAGGGCTGAGGAGACCCAGTACTTC.

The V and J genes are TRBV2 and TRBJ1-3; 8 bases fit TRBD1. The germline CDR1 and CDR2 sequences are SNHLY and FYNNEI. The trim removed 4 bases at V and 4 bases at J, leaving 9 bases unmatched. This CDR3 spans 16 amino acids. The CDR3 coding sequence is TGTGCCAGCAGTGTAGGGACAGGTCATTCGGGAAACACCATATATTTT. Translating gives CASSVGTGHSGNTIYF. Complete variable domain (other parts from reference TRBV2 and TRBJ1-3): EPEVTQTPSHQVTQMGQEVILRCVPISNHLYFYWYRQILGQKVEFLVSFYNNEISEKSEIFDDQFSVERPDGSNFTLKIRSTKLEDSAMYFCASSVGTGHSGNTIYFGEGSWLTVV.

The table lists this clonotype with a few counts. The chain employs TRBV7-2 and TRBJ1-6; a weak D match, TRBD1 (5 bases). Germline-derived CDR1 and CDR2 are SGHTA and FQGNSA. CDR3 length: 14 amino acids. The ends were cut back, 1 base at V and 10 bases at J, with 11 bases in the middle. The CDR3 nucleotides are TGTGCCAGCAGCTTAGGCAGGGCAGGATCACCCCTCCACTTT. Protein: CASSLGRAGSPLHF. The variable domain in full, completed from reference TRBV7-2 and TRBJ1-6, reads GAGVSQSPSNKVTEKGKDVELRCDPISGHTALYWYRQSLGQGLEFLIYFQGNSAPDKSGLPSDRFSAERTGGSVSTLTIQRTQQEDSAVYLCASSLGRAGSPLHFGNGTRLTVT.

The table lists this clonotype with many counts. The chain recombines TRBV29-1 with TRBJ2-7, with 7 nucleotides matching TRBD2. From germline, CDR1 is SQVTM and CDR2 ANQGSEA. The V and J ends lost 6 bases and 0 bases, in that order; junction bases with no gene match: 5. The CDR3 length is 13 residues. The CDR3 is CSVRGRFSYEQYF. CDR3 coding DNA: TGCAGCGTGCGGGGGAGGTTCTCCTACGAGCAGTACTTC.

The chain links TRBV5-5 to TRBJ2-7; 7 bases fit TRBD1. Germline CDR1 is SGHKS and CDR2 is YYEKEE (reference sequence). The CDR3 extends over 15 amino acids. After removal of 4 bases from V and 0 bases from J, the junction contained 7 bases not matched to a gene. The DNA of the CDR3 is TGTGCCAGCAGCGCCACAGGGGCCTCCTCCTACGAGCAGTACTTC. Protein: CASSATGASSYEQYF.

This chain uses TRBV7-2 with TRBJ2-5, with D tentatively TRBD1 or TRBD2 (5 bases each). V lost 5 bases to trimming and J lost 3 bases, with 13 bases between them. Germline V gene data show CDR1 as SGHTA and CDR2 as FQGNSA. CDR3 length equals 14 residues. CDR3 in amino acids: CASSAGTGKETQYF. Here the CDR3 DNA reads TGTGCCAGCAGCGCCGGGACGGGGAAAGAGACCCAGTACTTC.

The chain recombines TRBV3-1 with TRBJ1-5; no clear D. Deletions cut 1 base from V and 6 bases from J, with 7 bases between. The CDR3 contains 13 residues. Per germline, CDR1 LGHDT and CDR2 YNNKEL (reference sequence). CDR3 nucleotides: TGTGCCAGCAGCCAAGGTCTGAGTCAGCCCCAGCATTTT. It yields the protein CASSQGLSQPQHF.